The T cell receptor beta chain under discussion was sequenced for a study of blood T cells in healthy people across ages. V lost 8 bases and J lost 1, with 11 bases in between. Germline-derived CDR1 and CDR2 are SEHNR and FQNEAQ (reference sequence). This CDR3 region has 13 residues. A sample-barcoded 5' primer and a J-beta primer mix were used in a second PCR of about 6 to 11 cycles. TCRdb ran MiXCR on the 5' RACE reads and lists one entry per CDR3 protein. The sample lists fewer than 1,200,000 distinct CDR3 sequences, approximately 25% occurring once. The sample was also linked to a second study, of T cells of mothers and their children.

This sequence originates from a girl aged 2 to 9 in good health. The V gene is TRBV7-9, the J gene TRBJ1-1; D is unresolved. The sample consisted of blood. CDR3 sequence reads: CASVLLENTEAFF. CDR3 sequence (DNA): TGTGCCAGCGTCTTACTGGAGAACACTGAAGCTTTCTTT.